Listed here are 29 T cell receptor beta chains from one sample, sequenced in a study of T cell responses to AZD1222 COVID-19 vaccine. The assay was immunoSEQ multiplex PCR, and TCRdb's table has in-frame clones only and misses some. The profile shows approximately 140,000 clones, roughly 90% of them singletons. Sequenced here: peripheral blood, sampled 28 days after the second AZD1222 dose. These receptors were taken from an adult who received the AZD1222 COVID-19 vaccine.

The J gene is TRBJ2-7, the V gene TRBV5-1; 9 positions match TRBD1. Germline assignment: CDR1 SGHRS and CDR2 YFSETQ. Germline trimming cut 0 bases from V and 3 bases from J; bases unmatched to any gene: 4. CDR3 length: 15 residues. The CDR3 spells CASSLGGTGLYEQYF. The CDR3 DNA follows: TGCGCCAGCAGCTTGGGTGGGACAGGGCTCTACGAGCAGTACTTC.

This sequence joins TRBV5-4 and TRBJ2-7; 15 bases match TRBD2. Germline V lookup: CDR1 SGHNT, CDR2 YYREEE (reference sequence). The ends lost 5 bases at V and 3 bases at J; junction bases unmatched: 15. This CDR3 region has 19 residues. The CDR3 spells CASSPFPGLAGGDFYEQYF. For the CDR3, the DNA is TGTGCCAGCAGTCCATTTCCGGGACTAGCGGGAGGAGACTTCTACGAGCAGTACTTC. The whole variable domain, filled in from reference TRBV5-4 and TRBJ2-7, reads ETGVTQSPTHLIKTRGQQVTLRCSSQSGHNTVSWYQQALGQGPQFIFQYYREEENGRGNFPPRFSGLQFPNYSSELNVNALELDDSALYLCASSPFPGLAGGDFYEQYFGPGTRLTVT.

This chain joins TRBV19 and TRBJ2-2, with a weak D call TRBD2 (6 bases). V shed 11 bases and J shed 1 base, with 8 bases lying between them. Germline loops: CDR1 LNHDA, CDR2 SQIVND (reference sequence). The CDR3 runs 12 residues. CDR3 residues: CASGGNTGELFF. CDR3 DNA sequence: TGTGCCTCCGGGGGGAACACCGGGGAGCTGTTTTTT.

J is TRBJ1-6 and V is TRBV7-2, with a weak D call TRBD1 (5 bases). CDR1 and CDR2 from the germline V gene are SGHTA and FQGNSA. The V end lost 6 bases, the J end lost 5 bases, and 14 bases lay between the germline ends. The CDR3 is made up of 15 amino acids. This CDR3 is CASRKLGGNNSPLHF. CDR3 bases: TGTGCCAGCAGAAAATTGGGGGGTAATAATTCACCCCTCCACTTT.

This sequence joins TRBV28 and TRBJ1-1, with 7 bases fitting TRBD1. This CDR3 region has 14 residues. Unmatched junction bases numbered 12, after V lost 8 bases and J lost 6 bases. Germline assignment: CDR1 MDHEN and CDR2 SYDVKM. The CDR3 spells CASGQVTATAEAFF. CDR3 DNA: TGTGCCAGCGGACAGGTTACGGCGACAGCTGAAGCTTTCTTT.

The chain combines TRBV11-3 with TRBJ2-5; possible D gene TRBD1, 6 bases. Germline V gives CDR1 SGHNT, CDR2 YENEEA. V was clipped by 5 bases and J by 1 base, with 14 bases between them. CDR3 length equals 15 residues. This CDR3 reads CASSKGGQSQETQYF. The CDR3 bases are TGTGCCAGCAGCAAAGGGGGACAAAGCCAAGAGACCCAGTACTTC.

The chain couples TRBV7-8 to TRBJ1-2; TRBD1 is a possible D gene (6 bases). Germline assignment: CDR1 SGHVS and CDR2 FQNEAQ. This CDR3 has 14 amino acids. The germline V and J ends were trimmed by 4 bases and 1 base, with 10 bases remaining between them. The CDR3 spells CASSWGDINYGYTF. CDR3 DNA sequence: TGTGCCAGCAGCTGGGGGGACATTAACTATGGCTACACCTTC. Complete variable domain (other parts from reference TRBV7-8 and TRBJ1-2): GAGVSQSPRYKVAKRGQDVALRCDPISGHVSLFWYQQALGQGPEFLTYFQNEAQLDKSGLPSDRFFAERPEGSVSTLKIQRTQQEDSAVYLCASSWGDINYGYTFGSGTRLTVV.

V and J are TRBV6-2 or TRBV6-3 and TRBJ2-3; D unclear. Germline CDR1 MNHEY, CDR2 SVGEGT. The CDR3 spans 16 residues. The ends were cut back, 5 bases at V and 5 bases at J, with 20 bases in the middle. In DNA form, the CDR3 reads TGTGCCAGCAGTCGCCGGAGCCCCTTAACGGTAGATACGCAGTATTTT. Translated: CASSRRSPLTVDTQYF.

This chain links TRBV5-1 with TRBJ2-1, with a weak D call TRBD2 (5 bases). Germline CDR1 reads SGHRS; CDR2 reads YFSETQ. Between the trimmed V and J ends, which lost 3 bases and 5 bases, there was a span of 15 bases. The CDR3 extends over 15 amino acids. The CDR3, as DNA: TGCGCCAGCAGCTCCAAGACTACGCCAGACAATGAGCAGTTCTTC. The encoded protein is CASSSKTTPDNEQFF. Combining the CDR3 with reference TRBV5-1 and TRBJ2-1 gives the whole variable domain KAGVTQTPRYLIKTRGQQVTLSCSPISGHRSVSWYQQTPGQGLQFLFEYFSETQRNKGNFPGRFSGRQFSNSRSEMNVSTLELGDSALYLCASSSKTTPDNEQFFGPGTRLTVL.

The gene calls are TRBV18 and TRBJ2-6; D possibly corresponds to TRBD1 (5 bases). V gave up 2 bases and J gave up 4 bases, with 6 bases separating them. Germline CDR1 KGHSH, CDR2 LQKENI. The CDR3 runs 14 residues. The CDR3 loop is CASSPGQGANVLTF. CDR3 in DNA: TGTGCCAGCTCACCAGGACAAGGGGCCAACGTCCTGACTTTC. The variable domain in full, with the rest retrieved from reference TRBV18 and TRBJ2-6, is NAGVMQNPRHLVRRRGQEARLRCSPMKGHSHVYWYRQLPEEGLKFMVYLQKENIIDESGMPKERFSAEFPKEGPSILRIQQVVRGDSAAYFCASSPGQGANVLTFGAGSRLTVL.

In DNA, the CDR3 is TGTGCCAGCAGTTTTAATCTGCAGGGGACATCCATGAACACTGAAGCTTTCTTT. It is translated as CASSFNLQGTSMNTEAFF. This sequence joins TRBV27 and TRBJ1-1, with D possibly TRBD1 on 6 matching bases. CDR3 size: 18 residues. The germline CDR1 and CDR2 sequences are MNHEY and SMNVEV (reference sequence). V dropped 3 bases and J dropped 0 bases, with 20 bases sitting between them.

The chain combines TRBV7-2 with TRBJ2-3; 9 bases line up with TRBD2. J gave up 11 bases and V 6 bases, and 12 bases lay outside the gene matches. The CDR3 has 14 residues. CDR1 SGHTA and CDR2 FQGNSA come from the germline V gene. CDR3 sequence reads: CASSLFSGSPVQYF. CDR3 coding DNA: TGTGCCAGCAGTTTGTTTAGCGGGAGTCCTGTGCAGTATTTT.

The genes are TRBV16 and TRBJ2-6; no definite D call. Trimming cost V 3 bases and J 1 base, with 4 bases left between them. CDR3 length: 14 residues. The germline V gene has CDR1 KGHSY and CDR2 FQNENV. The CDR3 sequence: CASSQQSGANVLTF. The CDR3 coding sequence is TGTGCCAGCAGCCAGCAGTCTGGGGCCAACGTCCTGACTTTC.

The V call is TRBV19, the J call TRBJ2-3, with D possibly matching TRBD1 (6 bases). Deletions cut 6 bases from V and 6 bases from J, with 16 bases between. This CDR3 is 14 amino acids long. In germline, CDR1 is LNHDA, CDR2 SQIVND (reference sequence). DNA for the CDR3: TGTGCCAGTAGCCCCTTCAATACAGGGGATACGCAGTATTTT. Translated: CASSPFNTGDTQYF. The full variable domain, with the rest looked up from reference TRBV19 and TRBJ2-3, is DGGITQSPKYLFRKEGQNVTLSCEQNLNHDAMYWYRQDPGQGLRLIYYSQIVNDFQKGDIAEGYSVSREKKESFPLTVTSAQKNPTAFYLCASSPFNTGDTQYFGPGTRLTVL.

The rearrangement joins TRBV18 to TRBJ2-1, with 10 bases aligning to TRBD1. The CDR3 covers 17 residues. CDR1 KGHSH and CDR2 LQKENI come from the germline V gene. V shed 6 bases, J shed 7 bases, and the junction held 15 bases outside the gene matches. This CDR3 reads CASSPLRGTGDGNEQFF. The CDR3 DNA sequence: TGTGCCAGCTCTCCCCTCAGGGGGACAGGGGATGGGAATGAGCAGTTCTTC.

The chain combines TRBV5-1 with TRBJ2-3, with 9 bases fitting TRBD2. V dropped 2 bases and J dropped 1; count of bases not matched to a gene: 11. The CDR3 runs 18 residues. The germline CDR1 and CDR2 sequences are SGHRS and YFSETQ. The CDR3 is CASSFGAGGTPGTDTQYF. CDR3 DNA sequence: TGCGCCAGCAGCTTTGGAGCGGGAGGCACCCCTGGCACAGATACGCAGTATTTT.

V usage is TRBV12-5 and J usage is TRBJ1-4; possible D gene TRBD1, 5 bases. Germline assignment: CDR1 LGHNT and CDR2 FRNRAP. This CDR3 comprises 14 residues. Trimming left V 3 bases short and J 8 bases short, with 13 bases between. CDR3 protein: CASGFQGSREKLFF. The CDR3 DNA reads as TGTGCTAGTGGTTTTCAGGGAAGTAGAGAAAAACTGTTTTTT.

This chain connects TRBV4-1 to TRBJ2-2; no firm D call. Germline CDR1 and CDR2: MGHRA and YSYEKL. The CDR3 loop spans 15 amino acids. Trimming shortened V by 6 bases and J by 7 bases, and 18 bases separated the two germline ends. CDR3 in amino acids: CASRTSRLRIGELFF. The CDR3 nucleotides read TGCGCCAGCAGGACAAGTAGACTCCGTATCGGGGAGCTGTTTTTT.

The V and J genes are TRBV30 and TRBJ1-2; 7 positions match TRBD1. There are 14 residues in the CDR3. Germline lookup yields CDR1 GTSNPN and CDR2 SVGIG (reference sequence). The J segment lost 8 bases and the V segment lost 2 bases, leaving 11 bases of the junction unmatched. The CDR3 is CAWSILTGKLGYTF. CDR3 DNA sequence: TGTGCCTGGAGTATTTTGACAGGGAAGTTAGGCTACACCTTC. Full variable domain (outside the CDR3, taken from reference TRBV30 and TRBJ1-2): SQTIHQWPATLVQPVGSPLSLECTVEGTSNPNLYWYRQAAGRGLQLLFYSVGIGQISSEVPQNLSASRPQDRQFILSSKKLLLSDSGFYLCAWSILTGKLGYTFGSGTRLTVV.

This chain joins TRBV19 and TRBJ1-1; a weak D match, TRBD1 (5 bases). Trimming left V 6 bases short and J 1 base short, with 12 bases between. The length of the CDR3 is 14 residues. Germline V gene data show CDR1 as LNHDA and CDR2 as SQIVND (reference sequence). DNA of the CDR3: TGTGCCAGTAGACCAGGACACAAGAACACTGAAGCTTTCTTT. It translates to CASRPGHKNTEAFF.

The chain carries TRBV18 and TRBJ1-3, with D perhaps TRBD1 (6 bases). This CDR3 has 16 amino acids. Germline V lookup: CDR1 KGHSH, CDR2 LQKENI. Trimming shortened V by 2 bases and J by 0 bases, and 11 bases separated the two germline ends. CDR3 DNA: TGTGCCAGCTCACCATCCGGGACACACTCTGGAAACACCATATATTTT. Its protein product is CASSPSGTHSGNTIYF.

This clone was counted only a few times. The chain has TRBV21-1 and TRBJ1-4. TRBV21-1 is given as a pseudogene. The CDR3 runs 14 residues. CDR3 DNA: TGTGCCAGCAGGGGCGGGACAAAAAACGAAAAACTGTTTTTT. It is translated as CASRGGTKNEKLFF.

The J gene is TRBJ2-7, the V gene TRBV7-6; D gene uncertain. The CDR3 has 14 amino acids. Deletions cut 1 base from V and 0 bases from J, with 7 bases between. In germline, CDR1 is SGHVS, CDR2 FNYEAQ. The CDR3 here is CASSLDPSSYEQYF. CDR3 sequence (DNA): TGTGCCAGCAGCTTAGACCCGAGCTCCTACGAGCAGTACTTC.

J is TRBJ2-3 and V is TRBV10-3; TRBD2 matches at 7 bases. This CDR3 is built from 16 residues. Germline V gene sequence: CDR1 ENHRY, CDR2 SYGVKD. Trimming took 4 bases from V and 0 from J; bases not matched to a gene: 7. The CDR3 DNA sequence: TGTGCCATCAGTGGTCCTAGCGGCACTAGCACAGATACGCAGTATTTT. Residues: CAISGPSGTSTDTQYF.

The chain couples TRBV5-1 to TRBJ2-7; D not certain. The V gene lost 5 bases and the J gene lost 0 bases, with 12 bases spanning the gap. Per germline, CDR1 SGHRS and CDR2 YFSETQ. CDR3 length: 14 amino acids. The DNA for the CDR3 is TGCGCCAGCAGTGACACCTCCAGCTCCTACGAGCAGTACTTC. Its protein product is CASSDTSSSYEQYF. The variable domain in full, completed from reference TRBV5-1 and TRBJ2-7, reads KAGVTQTPRYLIKTRGQQVTLSCSPISGHRSVSWYQQTPGQGLQFLFEYFSETQRNKGNFPGRFSGRQFSNSRSEMNVSTLELGDSALYLCASSDTSSSYEQYFGPGTRLTVT.

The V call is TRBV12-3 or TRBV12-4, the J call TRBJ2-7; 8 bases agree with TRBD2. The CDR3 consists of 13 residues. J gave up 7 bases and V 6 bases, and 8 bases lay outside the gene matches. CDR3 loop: CASSPGRVGEQYF. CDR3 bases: TGTGCCAGCAGCCCCGGGAGGGTGGGTGAGCAGTACTTC.

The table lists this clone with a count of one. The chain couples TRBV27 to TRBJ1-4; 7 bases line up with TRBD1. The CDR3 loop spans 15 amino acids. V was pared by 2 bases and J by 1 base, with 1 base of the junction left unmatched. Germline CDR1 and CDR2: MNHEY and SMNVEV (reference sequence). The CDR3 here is CASSLQGGTNEKLFF. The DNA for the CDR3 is TGTGCCAGCAGTTTACAGGGGGGAACTAATGAAAAACTGTTTTTT.

In nucleotides, the CDR3 is TGTGCCAGCACCAACACAGATACGCAGTATTTT. Translated, it gives CASTNTDTQYF. This chain connects TRBV2 to TRBJ2-3; D is ambiguous. V was pared by 7 bases and J by 2 bases, with 4 bases between. This CDR3 spans 11 amino acids. CDR1 is SNHLY, CDR2 FYNNEI, per germline.

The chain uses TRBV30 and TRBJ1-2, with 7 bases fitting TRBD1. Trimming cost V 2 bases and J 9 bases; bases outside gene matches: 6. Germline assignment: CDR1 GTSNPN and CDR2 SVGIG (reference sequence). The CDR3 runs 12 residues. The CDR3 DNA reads TGTGCCTGGAGTATCCGGGACAGACGCTACACCTTC. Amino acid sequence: CAWSIRDRRYTF.